One sample yielded the 21 T cell receptor beta chains listed below, sequenced in a study of cytomegalovirus exposure and HLA in healthy donors. Only in-frame clones appear in the TCRdb table, and some are missing; sequencing was by immunoSEQ multiplex PCR. Altogether 200,000 to 300,000 clones are present, more than 75% being singletons, with the ten largest covering roughly 1.2%. The specimen sequenced was PBMCs. Source of these receptors: a woman in her twenties or thirties in good health and CMV-seropositive.

Here the CDR3 reads CAWASGFLMGYGYTF. CDR3 nucleotide sequence: TGTGCCTGGGCCTCGGGATTTCTAATGGGCTATGGCTACACCTTC. The chain carries TRBV30 and TRBJ1-2; D gene uncertain. Germline values: CDR1 GTSNPN, CDR2 SVGIG (reference sequence). The CDR3 contains 15 residues. The germline V and J ends were trimmed by 5 bases and 4 bases, with 20 bases remaining between them.

This chain connects TRBV27 to TRBJ1-2; a weak D match, TRBD1 (6 bases). CDR3 length: 14 amino acids. Trimming took 6 bases from V and 4 from J, leaving 15 bases between them. CDR1 and CDR2 from the germline V gene are MNHEY and SMNVEV (reference sequence). The CDR3 here is CASSMGGPIYGYTF. CDR3 nucleotide sequence: TGTGCCAGCAGCATGGGGGGGCCGATCTATGGCTACACCTTC.

The CDR3 here is CAISGAGSTNEQFF. CDR3 DNA sequence: TGTGCCATCAGTGGGGCTGGGAGTACGAATGAGCAGTTCTTC. The gene calls are TRBV10-3 and TRBJ2-1; a weak D match, TRBD2 (5 bases). The CDR3 contains 14 residues. Per germline, CDR1 ENHRY and CDR2 SYGVKD. The V gene lost 4 bases and the J gene lost 7 bases, with 14 bases spanning the gap.

Concerning this clone itself: Relative to the germline gene, one junction end is altered; a read error may explain this. The J gene is TRBJ2-2, the V gene TRBV11-3; a weak D match, TRBD1 (6 bases). Germline assignment: CDR1 SGHNT and CDR2 YENEEA. The CDR3 consists of 17 residues. The CDR3: CASSLDRITANTGELFF. As DNA, the CDR3 is TGTGCCAGCAGCCTAGACAGGATTACCGCGAACACCGGGGAGCTGTTTTTT.

The CDR3 DNA follows: TGTGCCAGCAGTTCTCGCGGGACAGGGGCCTACGAGCAGTACTTC. This codes for CASSSRGTGAYEQYF. The rearrangement links TRBV9 to TRBJ2-7; 10 positions agree with TRBD1. CDR1 and CDR2 from the germline V gene are SGDLS and YYNGEE. The V and J ends lost 5 bases and 2 bases, in that order; junction bases with no gene match: 7. CDR3 size: 15 residues.

This chain uses TRBV19 with TRBJ2-7, with TRBD1 as a possible D gene (5 bases). Looked up from germline, CDR1 is LNHDA and CDR2 is SQIVND (reference sequence). Trimming stripped 5 bases from V and 4 bases from J, with 6 bases between. The CDR3 is 11 residues long. The DNA of the CDR3 is TGTGCCAGTAGTGCAGGGTACGAGCAGTACTTC. It is translated as CASSAGYEQYF.

The CDR3: CASSFSLAGARNEQFF. In DNA form, the CDR3 reads TGTGCCAGCAGTTTCTCACTAGCGGGAGCGCGAAATGAGCAGTTCTTC. The chain carries TRBV27 and TRBJ2-1; TRBD2 agrees at 11 bases. The CDR3 runs 16 residues. The J segment lost 7 bases and the V segment lost 3 bases, leaving 8 bases of the junction unmatched. Per the germline V gene, CDR1 is MNHEY and CDR2 is SMNVEV (reference sequence).

The genes are TRBV10-1 and TRBJ2-3; D might be TRBD2 (6 bases). The CDR3 loop spans 14 amino acids. Germline CDR1 is WNHNN and CDR2 is SYGVQD (reference sequence). Trimming left V 2 bases short and J 13 bases short, with 19 bases between. The DNA for the CDR3 is TGCGCCAGCAGTGAGCTCCAAGCGGAGGGAGTCAAGTATTTT. Encoded protein: CASSELQAEGVKYF.

In this sample, this clone turned up a few times. The gene calls are TRBV15 and TRBJ1-2; TRBD1 matches at 11 bases. The CDR3 sequence is 18 residues long. Germline values: CDR1 LNHNV, CDR2 YYDKDF (reference sequence). V was clipped by 1 base and J by 0 bases; unmatched bases: 7. The chain's CDR3 is CATSRAWTGGSANYGYTF. CDR3 nucleotides: TGTGCCACCAGCAGAGCCTGGACAGGGGGCTCAGCTAACTATGGCTACACCTTC.

The CDR3 region has the DNA TGTGCCTGGAGTGTTCCGTTTTCAGGGTCTGGAAACACCATATATTTT. Translation: CAWSVPFSGSGNTIYF. The rearrangement links TRBV30 to TRBJ1-3; possibly TRBD1 for D (5 bases). This CDR3 has 16 amino acids. Germline V CDR1 and CDR2: GTSNPN, SVGIG (reference sequence). V dropped 0 bases and J dropped 1 base, with 13 bases sitting between them.

The rearrangement uses TRBV5-1 and TRBJ2-3; 13 positions agree with TRBD2. Losses at the gene ends were 4 bases for V and 2 bases for J; bases not matched to a gene: 4. Germline V CDR1 and CDR2: SGHRS, YFSETQ. The CDR3 runs 16 residues. The CDR3 sequence: CASSPTSGGITDTQYF. The CDR3 nucleotides read TGCGCCAGCAGCCCGACTAGCGGGGGGATCACAGATACGCAGTATTTT.

The chain links TRBV7-9 to TRBJ1-1; D not certain. CDR1 is SEHNR and CDR2 is FQNEAQ in the germline V gene (reference sequence). CDR3 length: 11 residues. Trimming removed 7 bases from V and 8 bases from J, with 11 bases in between. Here the CDR3 DNA reads TGTGCCAGCACCCGGGAGGGCGAAGCTTTCTTT. Its protein is CASTREGEAFF. The full variable domain, rest sourced from reference TRBV7-9 and TRBJ1-1, is DTGVSQNPRHKITKRGQNVTFRCDPISEHNRLYWYRQTLGQGPEFLTYFQNEAQLEKSRLLSDRFSAERPKGSFSTLEIQRTEQGDSAMYLCASTREGEAFFGQGTRLTVV.

This chain links TRBV7-9 with TRBJ2-2; no firm D call. Trimming removed 5 bases at V and 2 bases at J, with 6 bases between. The CDR3 contains 13 residues. Germline V lookup: CDR1 SEHNR, CDR2 FQNEAQ (reference sequence). The CDR3 bases are TGTGCCAGCAGCGGGCCTAACACCGGGGAGCTGTTTTTT. Translated: CASSGPNTGELFF.

This chain joins TRBV4-1 and TRBJ1-1, with 7 bases that match TRBD1. Germline V CDR1 and CDR2: MGHRA, YSYEKL. V shed 0 bases, J shed 7 bases, and the junction held 17 bases outside the gene matches. The CDR3 sequence is 18 residues long. In nucleotides, the CDR3 is TGCGCCAGCAGCCAAGATCGTTCTCATTTGCAGGGGGTAATTGAAGCTTTCTTT. Its protein is CASSQDRSHLQGVIEAFF.

V is TRBV28 and J is TRBJ1-5; TRBD1 matches 7 bases. This CDR3 is 15 amino acids long. Germline V gene sequence: CDR1 MDHEN, CDR2 SYDVKM. The V gene end was trimmed by 8 bases and the J gene end by 0 bases; junction bases not matched to a gene: 7. CDR3 nucleotide sequence: TGTGCCAGCCAAACAGGGGACCATAGCAATCAGCCCCAGCATTTT. Translated: CASQTGDHSNQPQHF. The whole variable domain, filled in from reference TRBV28 and TRBJ1-5, reads DVKVTQSSRYLVKRTGEKVFLECVQDMDHENMFWYRQDPGLGLRLIYFSYDVKMKEKGDIPEGYSVSREKKERFSLILESASTNQTSMYLCASQTGDHSNQPQHFGDGTRLSIL.

A few counts support this clone. The chain employs TRBV30 and TRBJ1-2; D is possibly TRBD1 (5 bases). The germline CDR1 and CDR2 sequences are GTSNPN and SVGIG (reference sequence). Trimming cost V 2 bases and J 0 bases, with 13 bases left between them. The CDR3 contains 15 residues. The DNA of the CDR3 is TGTGCCTGGAGTACCTCTCCGGGGGCTAACTATGGCTACACCTTC. It is translated as CAWSTSPGANYGYTF.

This clone came up a few times. The chain has TRBV11-2 and TRBJ1-5; no clear D. V dropped 6 bases and J dropped 0 bases, with 12 bases sitting between them. The CDR3 covers 15 residues. Germline V CDR1 and CDR2: SGHAT, FQNNGV. The CDR3 DNA is TGTGCCAGCAGTCTCCGGGTTCCTAGCAATCAGCCCCAGCATTTT. It is translated as CASSLRVPSNQPQHF.

The sample holds one count of this clone. The J gene is TRBJ1-1, the V gene TRBV6-5; a weak D match, TRBD1 (6 bases). Trimming took 8 bases from V and 1 from J, leaving 14 bases between them. Germline V gene sequence: CDR1 MNHEY, CDR2 SVGAGI. The CDR3 is 14 amino acids. The CDR3 loop reads CASRGRGENTEAFF. CDR3 nucleotide sequence: TGTGCCAGCCGGGGGAGGGGGGAGAACACTGAAGCTTTCTTT.

This sequence joins TRBV4-1 and TRBJ1-5; no clear D. The CDR3 contains 13 residues. Per germline, CDR1 MGHRA and CDR2 YSYEKL. The V and J ends lost 4 bases and 4 bases respectively, with 8 bases between them. CDR3 DNA: TGCGCCAGCAGCCTAAGAGAGAATCAGCCCCAGCATTTT. Residues: CASSLRENQPQHF.

The chain couples TRBV25-1 to TRBJ2-1, with 7 bases that match TRBD2. The germline CDR1 and CDR2 sequences are MGHDK and SYGVNS. The CDR3 covers 14 residues. The junction had 3 bases not matched to a gene; V was cut back by 1 base and J by 6 bases. The CDR3, as DNA: TGTGCCAGCAGTGAATTGCTAGCGGCCAATGAGCAGTTCTTC. Encoded protein: CASSELLAANEQFF.

The chain recombines TRBV5-1 with TRBJ2-7; 7 bases are a match to TRBD2. Germline assignment: CDR1 SGHRS and CDR2 YFSETQ. The V segment lost 2 bases and the J segment 2 bases; nucleotides outside the gene matches: 4. CDR3 length: 14 amino acids. CDR3 DNA sequence: TGCGCCAGCAGCTTAGGGAGGGAAACCTACGAGCAGTACTTC. It translates to CASSLGRETYEQYF.